This T cell receptor (beta chain) derives from a study of shared clonotypes between healthy human individuals. The method was immunoSEQ multiplex PCR; TCRdb's version includes in-frame clones alone and lacks a portion of them. The sample includes about 960,000 clones, less than 85% of them seen just once. Healthy HIV-negative adults with no recent acute infections or vaccinations were recruited as donors. This CDR3 is built from 15 residues. The V gene lost 7 bases and the J gene lost 0 bases, with 15 bases spanning the gap. Germline V gene data show CDR1 as MNHNS and CDR2 as SASEGT. The specimen was memory CD4+ T cells sorted from blood. Subset noted: CD45RA-negative fraction. This receptor was taken from a man aged 18 to 29 in good health. The rearrangement links TRBV6-1 to TRBJ1-1; D is ambiguous. The CDR3 region is CASTPVVGVNTEAFF. Written as DNA, the CDR3 is TGTGCCAGCACCCCAGTGGTGGGCGTGAACACTGAAGCTTTCTTT.